Listed below are T cell receptor beta chains from one sample, sequenced in a study of T cells in localized non-small cell lung cancer. Method: immunoSEQ multiplex PCR; TCRdb's copy keeps in-frame clones and lacks some. The data contain about 14,000 clones, roughly 85% of them singletons. The sequencing here drew on peripheral blood, taken before any cancer treatment. The receptor set was obtained from a female donor at least 60 years old with stage I squamous cell lung carcinoma. Both conserved end residues are part of each CDR3. A D gene is named only where the DNA matches it firmly. Clone size appears in some rows only: once, few, many, or a class for an expanded clone.

>TRBJ1-4|NA|TRBV28|NA
TGTGCCAGCAGTTGGGGCTCTAATGAAAAACTGTTTTTT
CASSWGSNEKLFF
>TRBJ2-2|NA|TRBV5-4|once
TGTGCCAGCAGCTTCACCCTGACAGGGAACACCGGGGAGCTGTTTTTT
CASSFTLTGNTGELFF
>TRBJ1-2|NA|TRBV2|once
TGTGCCAGCAGTGAAAGGGAAAGGGTCTATGGCTACACCTTC
CASSERERVYGYTF
>TRBJ2-1|TRBD2|TRBV5-1|NA
TGCGCCAGCAGCGTTAGCGGGGGGACTTTTAATGAGCAGTTCTTC
CASSVSGGTFNEQFF
>TRBJ1-3|NA|TRBV28|NA
TGTGCCAGCAGTCCCCTCGTATCTGGAAACACCATATATTTT
CASSPLVSGNTIYF
>TRBJ1-1|NA|TRBV7-2|NA
TGTGCCAGCAGCCCGGCTACGAACACTGAAGCTTTCTTT
CASSPATNTEAFF
>TRBJ1-2|NA|TRBV6-5|NA
TGTGCCAGCAGTCCCCAAGACAGACTCTATGGCTACACCTTC
CASSPQDRLYGYTF
>TRBJ1-1|NA|TRBV9|NA
TGTGCCAGCAGCGTAGGAGTGGGGGGGCGCGGGGAACCGAACACTGAAGCTTTCTTT
CASSVGVGGRGEPNTEAFF
>TRBJ2-5|NA|TRBV7-7|once
TGTGCCAGCAGTAGGACGGTACAAGAGACCCAGTACTTC
CASSRTVQETQYF
>TRBJ2-7|TRBD2|TRBV5-1|NA
TGCGCCAGCAGCTATACTAGCGCGTACTCCTACGAGCAGTACTTC
CASSYTSAYSYEQYF
>TRBJ2-7|NA|TRBV18|NA
TGTGCCAGCTCACCACGAACTAGTATGGTCTACGAGCAGTACTTC
CASSPRTSMVYEQYF
>TRBJ2-3|TRBD2|TRBV5-1|NA
TGCGCCAGCAGAGCAAGCGGGAATCTAGATACGCAGTATTTT
CASRASGNLDTQYF
>TRBJ2-2|TRBD2|TRBV5-1|once
TGCGCCAGCAGCTCCGGGACTAGCGGGGTGGGGGAGCTGTTTTTT
CASSSGTSGVGELFF
>TRBJ1-5|NA|TRBV6-1|few
TGTGCCAGCAGCCCCGGGAGGGGAGGGCAGCCCCAGCATTTT
CASSPGRGGQPQHF
>TRBJ2-7|NA|TRBV21-1|NA
TGTGCCAGCAGCCTCCCGGGGGGGCGAGGCCCCTACGAGCAGTACTTC
CASSLPGGRGPYEQYF
>TRBJ1-4|NA|TRBV7-9|NA
TGTGCCAGCAGTCATCTGGGGGCTAAACTGTTTTTT
CASSHLGAKLFF
>TRBJ1-2|NA|TRBV18|NA
TGTGCCAGCTCACCAAACCAGGTCGTGGACTATGGCTACACCTTC
CASSPNQVVDYGYTF
>TRBJ2-2|NA|TRBV7-8|NA
TGTGCCAGCAGCCTCCGGGGCGCGACCGGGGAGCTGTTTTTT
CASSLRGATGELFF
>TRBJ2-5|NA|TRBV9|NA
TGTGCCAGCAGCGTGCTCCCGGGAGAGACCCAGTACTTC
CASSVLPGETQYF
>TRBJ1-2|TRBD1|TRBV27|NA
TGTGCCAGCAGAGTTGACAGGGGGAGGGGATATGGCTACACCTTC
CASRVDRGRGYGYTF